The source of this T cell receptor beta chain is a study of breast tumors, draining lymph nodes, adjacent tissues. Study observations and caveats: Findings are consistent with lymph node origin and intratumoral expansion of most tumor T cells.

TCRdb fed the multiplex PCR reads into MiXCR, producing one record per CDR3 protein. The sample consists of over 70,000 distinct CDR3 sequences, roughly 29% of them appearing once. CDR1 and CDR2 from the germline V gene are SQVTM and ANQGSEA. This CDR3 region has 14 residues. V lost 6 bases and J 1 base, leaving 12 bases between the germline ends. This clonotype was seen repeatedly, ten times or more. Its target is unknown. Axillary draining lymph nodes of breast cancer patients supplied the node samples. The chain links TRBV29-1 to TRBJ2-2, with D possibly matching TRBD1 (5 bases). Sequencing used axillary lymph node tissue. This clonotype originated in a female donor with breast cancer. Some clones in this sample may be carry-over from other donors' samples. The CDR3 DNA reads TGCAGCGTGCGACAGACGGGGAACACCGGGGAGCTGTTTTTT. Its translation is CSVRQTGNTGELFF.